One and the same sample provided the 4 T cell receptor beta chains below, sequenced in a study of T cell responses to AZD1222 COVID-19 vaccine. Sequenced by immunoSEQ multiplex PCR; TCRdb stores in-frame clones only, minus some. The table lists about 83,000 clones, around 86% of them singletons. The sample consisted of peripheral blood, taken on day 0 of AZD1222 vaccination. All receptors come from an adult in good health.

V usage is TRBV4-1 and J usage is TRBJ1-5; D gene uncertain. The CDR3 is 15 residues long. Germline-derived CDR1 and CDR2 are MGHRA and YSYEKL. The V end lost 1 base, the J end lost 2 bases, and 9 bases lay between the germline ends. This CDR3 is CASSQVWEGNQPQHF. CDR3 coding DNA: TGCGCCAGCAGCCAAGTTTGGGAGGGCAATCAGCCCCAGCATTTT.

The rearrangement uses TRBV10-2 and TRBJ2-5; either TRBD1 or TRBD2 may supply D (5 bases each). From germline, CDR1 is WSHSY and CDR2 SAAADI. The V end lost 3 bases, the J end lost 3 bases, and 14 bases lay between the germline ends. This CDR3 region has 15 residues. CDR3 in DNA: TGCGCCAGCAGTGATTTGGGGCGGGTGGAAGAGACCCAGTACTTC. Its translation: CASSDLGRVEETQYF.

The rearrangement joins TRBV5-1 to TRBJ1-2; 9 nucleotides agree with TRBD1. This CDR3 spans 13 amino acids. CDR1 is SGHRS and CDR2 is YFSETQ in the germline V gene. With 2 bases clipped from V and 6 bases from J, the junction kept 2 bases outside the gene matches. The CDR3 DNA reads as TGCGCCAGCAGCTTAACAGGGGGCGATGGCTACACCTTC. It yields the protein CASSLTGGDGYTF.

The genes are TRBV18 and TRBJ1-1; D remains ambiguous. This CDR3 contains 13 residues. Trimming left V 3 bases short and J 2 bases short, with 7 bases between. Germline V gene sequence: CDR1 KGHSH, CDR2 LQKENI. The CDR3 nucleotides read TGTGCCAGCTCACCGTCGAGTAACACTGAAGCTTTCTTT. This codes for CASSPSSNTEAFF.